The entry below gives a single T cell receptor (beta chain) sequence along with its context. Its antigen is not identified. This sample was included in a study of cytomegalovirus exposure and HLA in healthy donors. Primers: 60 Vbeta forward and 13 Jbeta reverse. Method: immunoSEQ multiplex PCR; TCRdb's copy keeps in-frame clones and lacks some. This repertoire shows hundreds of thousands of clones, under 80% found once; its top ten account for approximately 2.3%. Whole-study results and caveats: Analysis was performed later, and it showed HLA-associated TCR beta chains to be more clonally expanded than equally common others. The classifier reportedly diagnosed cytomegalovirus status with high sensitivity and specificity. An ancestry cluster, one associated with Asian ancestry, reportedly showed fewer N-insertions than the 666-donor mean in a later analysis. V- and J-gene trimming of TCR beta was linked (in a later analysis) to a missense DCLRE1C variant.

CDR3 length equals 15 residues. CDR1 is MGHRA, CDR2 YSYEKL, per germline. V lost 2 bases and J lost 3, with 14 bases in between. The chain links TRBV4-1 to TRBJ2-7; weak D call: TRBD1 (6 bases). The sample taken for sequencing was PBMCs. This receptor was identified in a female donor in good health and CMV-seronegative. The CDR3 protein is CASSQRAGVSYEQYF. In nucleotides, the CDR3 is TGCGCCAGCAGCCAAAGGGCAGGGGTGAGCTACGAGCAGTACTTC.